Each of the 29 T cell receptor beta chains below was sequenced from the same sample in a study of cytomegalovirus exposure and HLA in healthy donors. The PCR had 60 Vbeta and 13 Jbeta primers. Sequencing used immunoSEQ multiplex PCR; TCRdb keeps in-frame clones, though not all of them. The sample records fewer than 200,000 clones, roughly 70% being singletons. The specimen sequenced was PBMCs. These receptors all stem from a woman aged 30 to 39 in good health and CMV-seronegative.

The rearrangement links TRBV19 to TRBJ2-5; TRBD2 aligns across 11 bases. Trimming removed 6 bases from V and 4 bases from J; junction bases left unmatched: 7. Looked up from germline, CDR1 is LNHDA and CDR2 is SQIVND (reference sequence). The CDR3 is 15 residues long. The CDR3 protein is CASSLLAGVLETQYF. The CDR3 DNA reads TGTGCCAGTAGCTTACTAGCGGGAGTTTTAGAGACCCAGTACTTC. Variable domain in full (rest from reference TRBV19 and TRBJ2-5): DGGITQSPKYLFRKEGQNVTLSCEQNLNHDAMYWYRQDPGQGLRLIYYSQIVNDFQKGDIAEGYSVSREKKESFPLTVTSAQKNPTAFYLCASSLLAGVLETQYFGPGTRLLVL.

J is TRBJ2-1 and V is TRBV6-5; 8 bases line up with TRBD2. Germline V lookup: CDR1 MNHEY, CDR2 SVGAGI. Trimming removed 6 bases from V and 6 bases from J; junction bases left unmatched: 7. The CDR3 sequence is 14 residues long. CDR3 DNA: TGTGCCAGCAGCCCAGCGGGAGCTGGCAATGAGCAGTTCTTC. Amino acid sequence: CASSPAGAGNEQFF.

This clone appeared a few times. This sample also contains other DNA sequences that code for the same CDR3. V is TRBV29-1 and J is TRBJ1-1; D perhaps matches TRBD1 (5 bases). The CDR3 runs 14 residues. Germline lookup yields CDR1 SQVTM and CDR2 ANQGSEA. CDR3 residues: CRGSPGNRNTEAFF. Written as DNA, the CDR3 is TGCAGGGGTTCACCAGGGAATCGGAACACTGAAGCTTTCTTT.

This clone has only one observation. The chain has TRBV6-1 and TRBJ1-4, with a possible D match to TRBD1 (5 bases). Germline CDR1 is MNHNS and CDR2 is SASEGT. The CDR3 consists of 14 residues. V lost 5 bases and J lost 0, with 7 bases in between. This CDR3 is CASSWTTTNEKLFF. For the CDR3, the DNA is TGTGCCAGCAGTTGGACAACAACTAATGAAAAACTGTTTTTT.

This clone is a singleton in its sample. Germline is not matched at one junction end, which may reflect a read error. CDR3 loop: CASNLQSSGNTIYF. The CDR3 bases are TGTGCCAGCAACTTGCAGTCCTCTGGAAACACCATATATTTT. The V call is TRBV5-5, the J call TRBJ1-3; no clear D. CDR1 and CDR2 (germline): SGHKS, YYEKEE (reference sequence). The CDR3 runs 14 residues.

The genes are TRBV30 and TRBJ2-3, with D possibly TRBD2 on 6 matching bases. This CDR3 has 20 residues. V dropped 0 bases and J dropped 0 bases, with 25 bases sitting between them. Germline values: CDR1 GTSNPN, CDR2 SVGIG (reference sequence). In DNA, the CDR3 is TGTGCCTGGAGTGTAGGCCCCCTTGGGTCGTGGCGGGACAGCACAGATACGCAGTATTTT. Its protein is CAWSVGPLGSWRDSTDTQYF. Based on the CDR3 plus reference TRBV30 and TRBJ2-3, the full variable domain is SQTIHQWPATLVQPVGSPLSLECTVEGTSNPNLYWYRQAAGRGLQLLFYSVGIGQISSEVPQNLSASRPQDRQFILSSKKLLLSDSGFYLCAWSVGPLGSWRDSTDTQYFGPGTRLTVL.

This rearrangement joins TRBV18 to TRBJ2-7, with D possibly matching TRBD2 (5 bases). This CDR3 contains 14 residues. V shed 6 bases and J shed 2 bases, with 14 bases lying between them. The germline CDR1 and CDR2 sequences are KGHSH and LQKENI. The CDR3 protein is CASSEGRQPYEQYF. CDR3 sequence (DNA): TGTGCCAGCTCTGAGGGAAGACAACCCTACGAGCAGTACTTC.

The sample holds a few counts of this clone. This chain uses TRBV25-1 with TRBJ2-5, with 7 bases fitting TRBD1. The V gene's germline CDR1 is MGHDK and CDR2 SYGVNS. J lost 4 bases, V lost 3 bases, and 2 bases had no gene match. The CDR3 consists of 13 residues. CDR3 nucleotide sequence: TGTGCCAGCAGTGAGGCAGGGGGAGAGACCCAGTACTTC. It codes for CASSEAGGETQYF.

This chain joins TRBV7-8 and TRBJ1-5; tentative D call: TRBD1 (5 bases). The length of the CDR3 is 14 residues. Germline V gives CDR1 SGHVS, CDR2 FQNEAQ. Trimming took 5 bases from V and 4 from J, leaving 12 bases between them. For the CDR3, the DNA is TGTGCCAGCAGCGCCGACGGGGGAAATCAGCCCCAGCATTTT. Its translation: CASSADGGNQPQHF.

A few counts support this clone. This chain joins TRBV19 and TRBJ1-4; D is undetermined. The CDR3 covers 13 residues. Trimming cost V 9 bases and J 7 bases, with 15 bases left between them. Germline V gene data show CDR1 as LNHDA and CDR2 as SQIVND (reference sequence). The CDR3 sequence: CASQVVRGEKLFF. The DNA of the CDR3 is TGTGCCAGCCAAGTCGTAAGAGGTGAAAAACTGTTTTTT.

This clone was observed once. The chain has TRBV19 and TRBJ1-5, with 7 bases identical to TRBD1. CDR1 and CDR2 from the germline V gene are LNHDA and SQIVND (reference sequence). The CDR3 totals 18 residues. Trimming at V came to 6 bases and at J to 1 base, leaving 15 bases not matched to a gene. DNA for the CDR3: TGTGCCAGTAGCCAAGTTACAGGGGCCTCGATCAGCAATCAGCCCCAGCATTTT. Its translation is CASSQVTGASISNQPQHF.

This sequence joins TRBV7-9 and TRBJ1-2; 7 bases line up with TRBD1. V shed 2 bases, J shed 8 bases, and the junction held 5 bases outside the gene matches. Per germline, CDR1 SEHNR and CDR2 FQNEAQ (reference sequence). The CDR3 is made up of 13 amino acids. CDR3 sequence (DNA): TGTGCCAGCAGCTTACCACAGGGGTGGGGCTACACCTTC. Protein sequence: CASSLPQGWGYTF.

This clone came up once. The chain recombines TRBV5-1 with TRBJ2-7, with 7 nucleotides matching TRBD1. J lost 2 bases, V lost 4 bases, and 9 bases had no gene match. From germline, CDR1 is SGHRS and CDR2 YFSETQ. The CDR3 has 15 amino acids. The CDR3 loop reads CASSPLGGGPYEQYF. As DNA, the CDR3 is TGCGCCAGCAGCCCCTTAGGGGGCGGGCCCTACGAGCAGTACTTC. Complete variable domain (other parts from reference TRBV5-1 and TRBJ2-7): KAGVTQTPRYLIKTRGQQVTLSCSPISGHRSVSWYQQTPGQGLQFLFEYFSETQRNKGNFPGRFSGRQFSNSRSEMNVSTLELGDSALYLCASSPLGGGPYEQYFGPGTRLTVT.

This rearrangement joins TRBV2 to TRBJ2-7; possibly TRBD2 for D (5 bases). The CDR3 consists of 13 residues. Trimming shortened V by 8 bases and J by 2 bases, and 13 bases separated the two germline ends. Germline V gene sequence: CDR1 SNHLY, CDR2 FYNNEI. The CDR3 DNA sequence: TGTGCCAGCCAAAGGACTGACGCCTACGAGCAGTACTTC. This translates into CASQRTDAYEQYF. Full variable domain (missing parts from reference TRBV2 and TRBJ2-7): EPEVTQTPSHQVTQMGQEVILRCVPISNHLYFYWYRQILGQKVEFLVSFYNNEISEKSEIFDDQFSVERPDGSNFTLKIRSTKLEDSAMYFCASQRTDAYEQYFGPGTRLTVT.

A single count supports this clone. V and J are TRBV27 and TRBJ2-1; 15 bases line up with TRBD2. This CDR3 is 13 amino acids long. Germline V gene data show CDR1 as MNHEY and CDR2 as SMNVEV (reference sequence). V shed 10 bases and J 15 bases; nucleotides not matched to a gene: 10. CDR3 in amino acids: CAISPGLAGGVFF. The DNA of the CDR3 is TGTGCCATCTCCCCTGGACTAGCGGGAGGGGTGTTCTTC.

J is TRBJ2-1 and V is TRBV4-3; 9 positions agree with TRBD1. The germline gives CDR1 LGHNA, CDR2 YSLEER. The V and J ends lost 4 bases and 9 bases, in that order; junction bases with no gene match: 10. The CDR3 spans 15 residues. The chain's CDR3 is CASSLPGTGRSEQFF. The CDR3 nucleotides are TGCGCCAGCAGCCTCCCCGGGACAGGGCGTTCTGAGCAGTTCTTC.

CDR3 nucleotide sequence: TGTGCCTGGAGTGTGGCGGGGCACGGGAACTACGAGCAGTACTTC. It specifies CAWSVAGHGNYEQYF. The rearrangement links TRBV30 to TRBJ2-7; D is perhaps TRBD2 (6 bases). The CDR3 length is 15 residues. Trimming took off 0 bases at V and 3 bases at J, with 15 bases between the two ends. CDR1 and CDR2 (germline): GTSNPN, SVGIG (reference sequence).

The chain is built from TRBV18 and TRBJ1-5, with TRBD1 as a possible D gene (6 bases). The CDR3 covers 15 residues. Per the germline V gene, CDR1 is KGHSH and CDR2 is LQKENI. V lost 0 bases to trimming and J lost 4 bases, with 10 bases between them. The CDR3 DNA reads TGTGCCAGCTCACCACCGGGGGCTGGGAATCAGCCCCAGCATTTT. Translating gives CASSPPGAGNQPQHF.

This sequence joins TRBV28 and TRBJ1-1; TRBD1 agrees at 7 bases. Germline V gene sequence: CDR1 MDHEN, CDR2 SYDVKM. The J segment lost 1 base and the V segment lost 1 base, leaving 9 bases of the junction unmatched. The CDR3 runs to 17 residues. CDR3 protein: CASSLLEQGSWNTEAFF. The CDR3 region has the DNA TGTGCCAGCAGTTTATTGGAACAGGGGTCATGGAACACTGAAGCTTTCTTT.

The chain employs TRBV6-5 and TRBJ2-3, with 11 nucleotides matching TRBD2. CDR1 is MNHEY, CDR2 SVGAGI, per germline. Losses at the gene ends were 4 bases for V and 2 bases for J; bases not matched to a gene: 5. The CDR3 is 16 amino acids. CDR3 bases: TGTGCCAGCAGTTTGCTAGCGGGGGGCTCCACAGATACGCAGTATTTT. Its translation: CASSLLAGGSTDTQYF.

The chain joins TRBV28 to TRBJ1-4; 8 bases agree with TRBD1. With 4 bases clipped from V and 5 bases from J, the junction kept 6 bases outside the gene matches. CDR3 length: 15 amino acids. Germline V gene sequence: CDR1 MDHEN, CDR2 SYDVKM. The CDR3 coding sequence is TGTGCCAGCAGTTCTCAACAGGGGGGAAATGAAAAACTGTTTTTT. It encodes CASSSQQGGNEKLFF.

The chain carries TRBV12-5 and TRBJ1-1; the D is unclear. V was shortened by 6 bases and J by 5 bases, with 16 bases between the two germline ends. Germline V gene data show CDR1 as LGHNT and CDR2 as FRNRAP. There are 14 residues in the CDR3. This CDR3 is CASGTYGEWTEAFF. For the CDR3, the DNA is TGTGCTAGTGGCACCTACGGGGAGTGGACTGAAGCTTTCTTT.

This chain links TRBV9 with TRBJ2-5, with TRBD2 matching 10 bases. The CDR3 sequence is 16 residues long. The junction had 10 bases not matched to a gene; V was cut back by 4 bases and J by 4 bases. Looked up from germline, CDR1 is SGDLS and CDR2 is YYNGEE. In nucleotides, the CDR3 is TGTGCCAGCAGCCAGTCTAGCGGGAGAGGGGGAGAGACCCAGTACTTC. Protein: CASSQSSGRGGETQYF.

This clone has a handful of counts. The rearrangement joins TRBV25-1 to TRBJ2-5; possible D gene TRBD1, 6 bases. The CDR3 runs 13 residues. Germline V lookup: CDR1 MGHDK, CDR2 SYGVNS. Between the trimmed V and J ends, which lost 2 bases and 5 bases, there was a span of 9 bases. The CDR3 loop reads CASSEQGWETQYF. CDR3 DNA: TGTGCCAGCAGTGAACAGGGGTGGGAGACCCAGTACTTC.

This chain uses TRBV28 with TRBJ2-5; 8 bases line up with TRBD1. The J call could be wrong; TRBJ2-7 is a better fit for the DNA end. Germline lookup yields CDR1 MDHEN and CDR2 SYDVKM. This CDR3 has 12 amino acids. The CDR3 region is CAITDRVNEQYF. The CDR3 coding sequence is TGTGCCATTACGGACAGGGTGAACGAGCAGTACTTC.

This clone showed up just once. The chain joins TRBV5-1 to TRBJ2-3; 12 bases fit TRBD2. The V segment lost 0 bases and the J segment 4 bases; nucleotides outside the gene matches: 3. Germline CDR1 SGHRS, CDR2 YFSETQ. This CDR3 contains 16 residues. The DNA of the CDR3 is TGCGCCAGCAGCTTGGAGGCTAGCGGGGGGGCAGATACGCAGTATTTT. Its translation: CASSLEASGGADTQYF.

DNA of the CDR3: TGCGCCAGCAGCCAAGATCGCCCGGGATTCCAGCCCCAGCATTTT. This sequence encodes CASSQDRPGFQPQHF. The V call is TRBV4-1, the J call TRBJ1-5; D is unclear. Germline loops: CDR1 MGHRA, CDR2 YSYEKL. V lost 0 bases, J lost 7 bases, and 13 bases lay in between. There are 15 residues in the CDR3.

J is TRBJ1-5 and V is TRBV2; D perhaps matches TRBD1 (6 bases). The germline V and J ends were trimmed by 7 bases and 3 bases, with 10 bases remaining between them. CDR3 length equals 13 residues. The germline CDR1 and CDR2 sequences are SNHLY and FYNNEI. The CDR3 nucleotides are TGTGCCAGCACCAGGGGAGTCAATCAGCCCCAGCATTTT. It specifies CASTRGVNQPQHF.

This chain links TRBV11-3 with TRBJ2-7, with 8 bases that match TRBD2. Germline V gene data show CDR1 as SGHNT and CDR2 as YENEEA. The V gene end was trimmed by 5 bases and the J gene end by 0 bases; junction bases not matched to a gene: 15. The CDR3 length is 18 residues. The CDR3 is CASSPRSGGLANSYEQYF. In nucleotides, the CDR3 is TGTGCCAGCAGCCCACGATCGGGGGGGCTAGCGAACTCCTACGAGCAGTACTTC.